The following is a T cell receptor beta chain sequence with its context. This CDR3 comprises 12 residues. With 6 bases clipped from V and 7 bases from J, the junction kept 1 base outside the gene matches. CDR1 is MNHNY and CDR2 is SVGAGI in the germline V gene (reference sequence). The data are from a study of T cell changes during pregnancy in multiple sclerosis. The assay was immunoSEQ multiplex PCR, and TCRdb's table has in-frame clones only and misses some. The sample records around 60,000 clones, 90% to 95% being singletons. This receptor was obtained from a female donor with multiple sclerosis, enrolled in a pregnancy study. The rearrangement joins TRBV6-6 to TRBJ2-1; 9 positions match TRBD2. This specimen consisted of CD8+ T cells from peripheral blood mononuclear cells, obtained in the third trimester of pregnancy. The CDR3, as DNA: TGTGCCAGCAGCACTAGCGGGAATGAGCAGTTCTTC. Its translation: CASSTSGNEQFF.